The subject of this entry is one T cell receptor beta chain. Its target is unknown. Measured with immunoSEQ multiplex PCR; TCRdb has only the in-frame clones, and not every one. The sample has more than 90,000 clones, around 78% seen once. Looked up from germline, CDR1 is MNHEY and CDR2 is SVGAGI. The V end was cut by 0 bases, the J end by 5 bases, with 15 bases between. The CDR3 is 16 amino acids. Noted time point: cycle 4 day 1 (C4D1), after less than 7 weeks of nivolumab. No patient escaped relapse after autologous stem cell transplantation, and brentuximab vedotin exposure varied. The source of the sample is a study of PD-1 blockade in classical Hodgkin lymphoma. Regarding the study as a whole: Before treatment, TCR diversity in newly diagnosed patients was reportedly lower than in healthy donors.

J is TRBJ2-3 and V is TRBV6-5, with TRBD2 as a possible D gene (7 bases). Sample: peripheral blood mononuclear cells (PBMCs), taken before the fourth cycle of nivolumab. This clonotype was obtained from a human donor with classical Hodgkin lymphoma. CDR3 sequence (DNA): TGTGCCAGCAGTTACTCGAGGGCGGGGGCCCGAGATACGCAGTATTTT. It translates to CASSYSRAGARDTQYF.